This T cell receptor beta chain came from a study of blood T cells in healthy people across ages (dated by TCRdb to about 2015). Regarding the research as a whole: In model experiments, template switching captured roughly one uniquely barcoded TCR beta cDNA molecule for every two T cells. Four age groups were formed from the donors: young (average roughly 15 years), middle-aged (approximately 40), aged (roughly 58) and long-lived (approximately 78). To avoid experimental bias, donors of different ages were spread randomly across the sequencing lanes. Using deep sequencing normalized with unique cDNA molecular identifiers, the study measured how TCR beta repertoire diversity changes with age. The study analyzed two additional independent replicas of 1 million unique cDNA reads from the same blood draw for two donors, one aged 18 to 30 and one aged 80 or older. What the research found in general, with its limitations: Estimates of total diversity based on one million sequenced T cells were considered lower bounds and underestimates. Observed TCR beta diversity per million T cells fell roughly linearly with age, and a significant reduction was already apparent by age roughly 40. Conclusive comparison of naive and antigen-experienced compartments was prevented by the profiling of bulk unsorted PBMCs. Donor CMV infection status was unknown, potentially confounding age-related changes in expanded clonotypes. A strong correlation was found between observed TCR beta diversity and the percentage of naive T cells measured by flow cytometry. Compared with the aged group, the long-lived group had more naive CD4+ T cells, fewer expanded clones and increased TCR diversity, a pattern suggesting age selection.

Receptors were amplified or captured by 5' RACE. The instrument was an Illumina HiSeq 2500. The second PCR ran for roughly 7 to 12 cycles and used a J-beta primer mix along with a sample-barcoded 5' primer. Each TCR beta cDNA molecule received a unique molecular identifier from a template-switch 5' adaptor carrying 12 random nucleotides. Each sample yielded at least 2.5 million CDR3-containing paired-end reads. First-strand cDNA was synthesized from all RNA with the Mint cDNA synthesis kit, primed by a TRBC-specific oligonucleotide. All cDNA was treated with uracil-DNA glycosylase and then went through a first 18-cycle PCR with the universal primers M1SS and BC2_uni_R. The paper's data handling went like this. For normalization, 1 million high-quality reads, each with a distinct molecular identifier, were randomly selected from each sample. Instead of being binned into consensus sequences, reads with shared molecular identifiers were discarded. MiTCR, run with a Q25 quality threshold and the strictest error-elimination algorithm, handled CDR3 identification, clonotype clustering and error correction. Lower-bound total TCR beta diversity was estimated with a nonparametric unseen species model using Euler transformation. TCRdb itself trimmed the public reads at Q25 with fastp, ran MiXCR and retained productive beta chains. Merged by CDR3 protein, the rows form single entries marked with the most common genes and DNA. The V and J calls come from TCRdb's annotation, not from the publication. Counted in this sample were about 590,000 distinct CDR3 sequences; about 30% of them appeared once. About a sixth of the sample lies in the top ten.

V and J are trimmed by 8 bases and 5 bases, and the gene matches miss 10 bases of the junction. CDR3 length: 15 amino acids, cysteine to phenylalanine. Only CDR3 DNA is held: 45 bases, read in frame from base 1. For CDR1 and CDR2, the germline V gene lists MNHEY and SVGEGT. Systemically healthy Caucasian individuals from Russia, 35 to 50 in total and aged about 6 to 100 years, were included as donors. Ten milliliters of peripheral blood were drawn from each donor into EDTA-treated Vacutainer tubes. Ficoll-Paque density-gradient centrifugation was used to isolate PBMCs, with at least 7 million per sample. Trizol reagent was used to extract total RNA from PBMCs, with at least 6 micrograms per sample. For every donor, an aliquot of PBMCs went through flow cytometry to measure the percentages of naive CD45RAhigh/CD27high T cells. A few counts support this clonotype. This receptor's antigen is unknown. The record has no base qualities; no much larger clone is one base away.

The chain is encoded by TRBV6-2 or TRBV6-3 joined to TRBJ2-5, and 11 junctional nucleotides match TRBD2. Source material: blood. The source of this sequence is a woman at least 80 years old in good health. CDR3 protein: CASLNSGGAWETQYF. The nucleotide sequence reads as follows: TGTGCCAGCCTTAATAGCGGGGGGGCCTGGGAGACCCAGTACTTC.